The 32 T cell receptor beta chains listed next were all sequenced from one sample in a study of blood T cell repertoires in COVID-19. Only in-frame clones appear in the TCRdb table, and some are missing; sequencing was by immunoSEQ multiplex PCR. The sample consists of roughly 88,000 clones, around 88% of them appearing once. Sequenced input: peripheral blood. The receptors come from a woman aged 55-69 years with COVID-19, enrolled during active disease.

Details on this clone: Other nucleotide sequences from this sample produce the same CDR3. The chain links TRBV19 to TRBJ1-5; maybe TRBD1 (6 bases). The CDR3 runs 15 residues. Trimming cost V 5 bases and J 3 bases, with 14 bases left between them. CDR1 is LNHDA, CDR2 SQIVND, per germline (reference sequence). CDR3 bases: TGTGCCAGTAGTGGGACGGGGGGCTCCAATCAGCCCCAGCATTTT. Its translation: CASSGTGGSNQPQHF.

In the case of this clone: The same CDR3 is also encoded by other DNA sequences in this sample. The chain recombines TRBV12-3 or TRBV12-4 with TRBJ2-7; TRBD2 is a possible D gene (5 bases). With 6 bases removed from V and 0 bases from J, the gap between germline ends came to 6 bases. There are 12 residues in the CDR3. The DNA of the CDR3 is TGTGCCAGCAGGGGAGCCTCCTACGAGCAGTACTTC. Protein: CASRGASYEQYF.

This chain connects TRBV30 to TRBJ1-6, with a tentative D call TRBD1 (6 bases). V lost 3 bases and J 6 bases, leaving 12 bases between the germline ends. Germline-derived CDR1 and CDR2 are GTSNPN and SVGIG (reference sequence). The CDR3 is made up of 14 amino acids. The CDR3 DNA reads as TGTGCCTGGAGCGTTGGACAGTTTAATTCACCCCTCCACTTT. Its translation: CAWSVGQFNSPLHF.

The chain is built from TRBV30 and TRBJ1-4; perhaps TRBD1 as D (5 bases). V lost 5 bases, J lost 7 bases, and 8 bases lay in between. Per the germline V gene, CDR1 is GTSNPN and CDR2 is SVGIG (reference sequence). This CDR3 is built from 11 residues. CDR3 in DNA: TGTGCCTGGCTCGGGGGTGAAAAACTGTTTTTT. Translating it yields CAWLGGEKLFF.

The J gene is TRBJ1-5, the V gene TRBV7-2; 11 bases line up with TRBD1. J lost 5 bases, V lost 8 bases, and 8 bases had no gene match. This CDR3 comprises 15 residues. Germline CDR1 SGHTA, CDR2 FQGNSA. The CDR3 spells CASAWTGGAYQPQHF. The CDR3 region has the DNA TGTGCCAGCGCCTGGACAGGGGGCGCGTATCAGCCCCAGCATTTT. Based on the CDR3 plus reference TRBV7-2 and TRBJ1-5, the full variable domain is GAGVSQSPSNKVTEKGKDVELRCDPISGHTALYWYRQSLGQGLEFLIYFQGNSAPDKSGLPSDRFSAERTGGSVSTLTIQRTQQEDSAVYLCASAWTGGAYQPQHFGDGTRLSIL.

The chain recombines TRBV5-5 with TRBJ1-2; TRBD1 aligns across 10 bases. Trimming removed 4 bases from V and 4 bases from J; junction bases left unmatched: 10. The CDR3 has 16 amino acids. Germline assignment: CDR1 SGHKS and CDR2 YYEKEE (reference sequence). CDR3 coding DNA: TGTGCCAGCAGCGACAAGGGACAGGGGCATTTCTATGGCTACACCTTC. Protein sequence: CASSDKGQGHFYGYTF.

This chain joins TRBV2 and TRBJ2-3; 7 nucleotides line up with TRBD1. With 7 bases clipped from V and 10 bases from J, the junction kept 11 bases outside the gene matches. The CDR3 is made up of 13 amino acids. CDR1 is SNHLY and CDR2 is FYNNEI in the germline V gene. This chain's CDR3 is CASTPPPGTAQYF. The DNA for the CDR3 is TGTGCCAGCACCCCCCCTCCCGGGACAGCGCAGTATTTT.

The CDR3 DNA reads as TGTGCCTGGACCAGGGGGACGAATTCACCCCTCCACTTT. This gives the protein CAWTRGTNSPLHF. The chain employs TRBV30 and TRBJ1-6, with 7 bases lining up with TRBD1. V was clipped by 4 bases and J by 7 bases; unmatched bases: 4. Germline V gene data show CDR1 as GTSNPN and CDR2 as SVGIG (reference sequence). The CDR3 runs 13 residues. The full variable domain, completed using reference TRBV30 and TRBJ1-6, is SQTIHQWPATLVQPVGSPLSLECTVEGTSNPNLYWYRQAAGRGLQLLFYSVGIGQISSEVPQNLSASRPQDRQFILSSKKLLLSDSGFYLCAWTRGTNSPLHFGNGTRLTVT.

The V and J genes are TRBV9 and TRBJ2-3; 11 nucleotides agree with TRBD2. The CDR3 has 14 residues. Germline CDR1 SGDLS, CDR2 YYNGEE. J lost 7 bases, V lost 3 bases, and 4 bases had no gene match. CDR3 DNA sequence: TGTGCCAGCAGCGGCACTAGCGGGGGCTATACGCAGTATTTT. The encoded protein is CASSGTSGGYTQYF.

This clone has a handful of counts. V and J are TRBV7-8 and TRBJ1-2; a possible D gene is TRBD1 (6 bases). This CDR3 has 16 amino acids. Germline V CDR1 and CDR2: SGHVS, FQNEAQ. V dropped 5 bases and J dropped 7 bases, with 23 bases sitting between them. CDR3 sequence reads: CASSLLGVTGLSGYTF. The CDR3 DNA sequence: TGTGCCAGCAGCCTACTGGGTGTCACAGGGCTCTCTGGCTACACCTTC.

The chain carries TRBV4-2 and TRBJ1-2; 9 bases match TRBD1. CDR1 is LGHNA, CDR2 YNFKEQ, per germline. Trimming took 4 bases from V and 4 from J; bases not matched to a gene: 4. The CDR3 consists of 14 residues. CDR3 region: CASSPTGQGYGYTF. The DNA for the CDR3 is TGTGCCAGCAGCCCGACGGGACAGGGCTATGGCTACACCTTC.

This clone has only one observation. This chain uses TRBV28 with TRBJ1-2; 7 nucleotides agree with TRBD1. CDR1 is MDHEN, CDR2 SYDVKM, per germline. The CDR3 is 12 residues long. Trimming at V came to 7 bases and at J to 5 bases, leaving 4 bases not matched to a gene. The CDR3 coding sequence is TGTGCCAGCACCCAGGGGGGTTATGGCTACACCTTC. Protein: CASTQGGYGYTF.

The chain couples TRBV4-3 to TRBJ1-1; D might be TRBD1 (6 bases). Germline CDR1 and CDR2: LGHNA and YSLEER. Between the trimmed V and J ends, which lost 4 bases and 0 bases, there was a span of 9 bases. CDR3 length equals 14 residues. DNA of the CDR3: TGCGCCAGCAGCCTCGGGACACTGAACACTGAAGCTTTCTTT. This translates into CASSLGTLNTEAFF.

The chain joins TRBV28 to TRBJ2-7; D is unresolved. This CDR3 spans 15 amino acids. The V gene's germline CDR1 is MDHEN and CDR2 SYDVKM. Trimming took 3 bases from V and 4 from J, leaving 16 bases between them. The chain's CDR3 is CASSLAPRGRYEQYF. DNA of the CDR3: TGTGCCAGCAGTTTGGCTCCTCGCGGAAGGTACGAGCAGTACTTC.

This chain links TRBV28 with TRBJ1-5; D ambiguous. V was cut by 3 bases and J by 7 bases, with 4 bases left in between. CDR3 size: 11 residues. Germline V gives CDR1 MDHEN, CDR2 SYDVKM. The CDR3: CASSFRQPQHF. As DNA, the CDR3 is TGTGCCAGCAGTTTTCGGCAGCCCCAGCATTTT.

V gene TRBV7-6 combines with J gene TRBJ2-4; TRBD2 aligns across 8 bases. The CDR3 loop spans 19 amino acids. CDR1 and CDR2 (germline): SGHVS, FNYEAQ. Unmatched junction bases numbered 17, after V lost 1 base and J lost 6 bases. The CDR3 reads CASSLGVGTWAGLANIQYF. CDR3 DNA: TGTGCCAGCAGCTTAGGGGTGGGGACATGGGCCGGACTAGCAAACATTCAGTACTTC.

V usage is TRBV3-1 (or the pseudogene TRBV3-2) and J usage is TRBJ2-3; D might be TRBD2 (6 bases). The length of the CDR3 is 12 residues. V lost 6 bases, J lost 10 bases, and 14 bases lay in between. Germline V gene sequence: CDR1 LGHDT, CDR2 YNNKEL (reference sequence). This chain's CDR3 is CASRLTGTPQYF. CDR3 DNA sequence: TGTGCCAGCAGGCTAACCGGGACTCCGCAGTATTTT.

This clone was seen just once. This rearrangement joins TRBV27 to TRBJ1-2; the D gene is possibly TRBD1 (5 bases). Germline values: CDR1 MNHEY, CDR2 SMNVEV (reference sequence). The V and J ends lost 6 bases and 4 bases respectively, with 9 bases between them. This CDR3 region has 12 residues. The CDR3 nucleotides are TGTGCCAGCAGCCTGGGACTCTATGGCTACACCTTC. Translated, it gives CASSLGLYGYTF.

The chain recombines TRBV4-3 with TRBJ2-6; TRBD1 matches 9 bases. After removal of 4 bases from V and 0 bases from J, the junction contained 4 bases not matched to a gene. CDR3 size: 17 residues. Germline CDR1 is LGHNA and CDR2 is YSLEER. The CDR3 region has the DNA TGCGCCAGCAGCCCCGGGACAGGGTTCTCTGGGGCCAACGTCCTGACTTTC. This sequence encodes CASSPGTGFSGANVLTF.

The chain uses TRBV28 and TRBJ1-4; 8 bases are shared with TRBD1. The CDR3 spans 14 residues. CDR1 MDHEN and CDR2 SYDVKM come from the germline V gene. The junction had 10 bases not matched to a gene; V was cut back by 5 bases and J by 11 bases. The DNA for the CDR3 is TGTGCCAGCAGTATACTAGGACAGGGACTTAAACTGTTTTTT. It codes for CASSILGQGLKLFF.

V usage is TRBV4-3 and J usage is TRBJ1-5; 8 bases are shared with TRBD1. The CDR3 totals 14 residues. V shed 1 base and J 6 bases; nucleotides not matched to a gene: 2. Germline V gene data show CDR1 as LGHNA and CDR2 as YSLEER. CDR3 DNA: TGCGCCAGCAGCCAAGGACAGGGGTCTCAGCCCCAGCATTTT. This sequence encodes CASSQGQGSQPQHF.

The chain is built from TRBV9 and TRBJ1-3; a weak D match, TRBD1 (5 bases). The length of the CDR3 is 15 residues. The V end lost 3 bases, the J end lost 0 bases, and 10 bases lay between the germline ends. Germline CDR1 is SGDLS and CDR2 is YYNGEE. The chain's CDR3 is CASSGGLNSGNTIYF. In nucleotides, the CDR3 is TGTGCCAGCAGCGGGGGACTGAACTCTGGAAACACCATATATTTT.

The chain recombines TRBV5-4 with TRBJ2-7; TRBD1 might be the D (5 bases). Deletions cut 0 bases from V and 2 bases from J, with 12 bases between. This CDR3 spans 15 amino acids. CDR1 SGHNT and CDR2 YYREEE come from the germline V gene (reference sequence). The DNA for the CDR3 is TGTGCCAGCAGCTTGGACCCAGGGAATACCTACGAGCAGTACTTC. Its protein is CASSLDPGNTYEQYF. The full variable domain, rest sourced from reference TRBV5-4 and TRBJ2-7, is ETGVTQSPTHLIKTRGQQVTLRCSSQSGHNTVSWYQQALGQGPQFIFQYYREEENGRGNFPPRFSGLQFPNYSSELNVNALELDDSALYLCASSLDPGNTYEQYFGPGTRLTVT.

The chain links TRBV7-2 to TRBJ1-6, with TRBD1 matching 8 bases. CDR3 length: 15 residues. V gave up 5 bases and J gave up 7 bases; unmatched junction bases: 7. Per germline, CDR1 SGHTA and CDR2 FQGNSA. This chain's CDR3 is CASSDRRQGNSPLHF. CDR3 nucleotides: TGTGCCAGCAGCGACCGACGACAGGGGAATTCACCCCTCCACTTT. Combining the CDR3 with reference TRBV7-2 and TRBJ1-6 gives the whole variable domain GAGVSQSPSNKVTEKGKDVELRCDPISGHTALYWYRQSLGQGLEFLIYFQGNSAPDKSGLPSDRFSAERTGGSVSTLTIQRTQQEDSAVYLCASSDRRQGNSPLHFGNGTRLTVT.

This clone came up once. The genes are TRBV5-1 and TRBJ1-2; D gene uncertain. The V end was cut by 1 base, the J end by 7 bases, with 20 bases between. This CDR3 region has 16 residues. Germline V gene sequence: CDR1 SGHRS, CDR2 YFSETQ. CDR3 bases: TGCGCCAGCAGCTTGACTTCTTTCGGCGTCGGCGGTGGCTACACCTTC. This gives the protein CASSLTSFGVGGGYTF.

This chain connects TRBV12-3 or TRBV12-4 to TRBJ1-3; D gene unclear. V was clipped by 6 bases and J by 0 bases, with 3 bases between them. The CDR3 is made up of 12 amino acids. The CDR3 spells CASSRSGNTIYF. DNA of the CDR3: TGTGCCAGCAGCCGCTCTGGAAACACCATATATTTT.

The rearrangement uses TRBV9 and TRBJ2-7; 11 bases are a match to TRBD1. This CDR3 is 16 amino acids long. The trim removed 4 bases at V and 5 bases at J, leaving 11 bases unmatched. CDR1 is SGDLS and CDR2 is YYNGEE in the germline V gene. CDR3 bases: TGTGCCAGCAGCCCCAGAGCGGGACAGGGGGTCGACGAGCAGTACTTC. It is translated as CASSPRAGQGVDEQYF.

The chain links TRBV9 to TRBJ1-1; D possibly corresponds to TRBD1 (6 bases). The CDR3 has 15 amino acids. CDR1 is SGDLS, CDR2 YYNGEE, per germline. V gave up 3 bases and J gave up 10 bases, with 22 bases separating them. Here the CDR3 reads CASSGTASYPGVAFF. CDR3 nucleotide sequence: TGTGCCAGCAGCGGGACAGCTTCCTACCCTGGTGTAGCTTTCTTT.

A few counts support this clone. The CDR3 sequence is CASSSTLGQSLKTQYF. CDR3 bases: TGTGCCAGCAGTTCGACTCTGGGACAATCGTTGAAGACCCAGTACTTC. The chain carries TRBV6-2 or TRBV6-3 and TRBJ2-5; a weak D match, TRBD1 (6 bases). Germline CDR1 and CDR2: MNHEY and SVGEGT. The V gene lost 4 bases and the J gene lost 6 bases, with 21 bases spanning the gap. This CDR3 is 16 amino acids long.

This rearrangement joins TRBV4-1 to TRBJ2-1; 9 bases align to TRBD2. CDR1 and CDR2 (germline): MGHRA, YSYEKL. The ends lost 4 bases at V and 6 bases at J; junction bases unmatched: 4. The CDR3 is 14 residues long. CDR3 sequence: CASSLRGGGNEQFF. The CDR3 region has the DNA TGCGCCAGCAGCCTTCGCGGGGGGGGCAATGAGCAGTTCTTC.

A few counts support this clone. This chain connects TRBV6-2 or TRBV6-3 to TRBJ2-7, with a tentative D call TRBD1 (6 bases). CDR1 and CDR2 (germline): MNHEY, SVGEGT. V was clipped by 5 bases and J by 2 bases, with 10 bases between them. The CDR3 is 13 residues long. The CDR3 coding sequence is TGTGCCAGCAGTCGTGGACAGACCTACGAGCAGTACTTC. The encoded protein is CASSRGQTYEQYF.

Note on this clone: Other DNA sequences within the sample encode an identical CDR3. The chain carries TRBV5-6 and TRBJ2-1; 8 bases fit TRBD1. Looked up from germline, CDR1 is SGHDT and CDR2 is YYEEEE. This CDR3 comprises 14 residues. Unmatched junction bases numbered 0, after V lost 0 bases and J lost 4 bases. The CDR3 loop is CASSLGTGYNEQFF. Written as DNA, the CDR3 is TGTGCCAGCAGCTTGGGGACAGGGTACAATGAGCAGTTCTTC.